This entry lists 30 T cell receptor beta chains sequenced from one sample in a study of OX40 agonist ivuxolimab in advanced cancers. Library preparation employed the immunoSEQ multiplex PCR assay. TCRdb took this table from immuneACCESS and kept in-frame rearrangements with V and J called. Such tables lack part of the clones; where checked against another copy, unresolved V genes explain under half of the gap, and the rest is unexplained. The sample records 100,000 to 120,000 clones, approximately 89% of which are singletons. The ten most abundant clones make up about 0.28% of the sample. Here the sequenced sample was CD4+ or CD8+ T cells sorted from blood, taken in a trial of the OX40 agonist ivuxolimab. These receptors all stem from an adult with an advanced solid tumor such as melanoma, head and neck, liver or kidney cancer.

The V call is TRBV7-2, the J call TRBJ2-3; 10 positions agree with TRBD2. CDR1 is SGHTA and CDR2 is FQGNSA in the germline V gene. Germline trimming cut 0 bases from V and 5 bases from J; bases unmatched to any gene: 5. This CDR3 is 16 amino acids long. This chain's CDR3 is CASSLAGAGGVDTQYF. The CDR3 DNA sequence: TGTGCCAGCAGCTTAGCTGGAGCGGGAGGGGTAGATACGCAGTATTTT.

This chain joins TRBV5-1 and TRBJ2-7; 7 bases align to TRBD1. With V trimmed by 3 bases and J by 2 bases, 8 bases remained unmatched. Per germline, CDR1 SGHRS and CDR2 YFSETQ. The CDR3 spans 15 residues. The CDR3 DNA follows: TGCGCCAGCAGCTCGAGCAGGGGGTCGACCTACGAGCAGTACTTC. It is translated as CASSSSRGSTYEQYF.

The V gene is TRBV6-6, the J gene TRBJ1-3; D gene ambiguous. This CDR3 spans 15 amino acids. Germline V gene data show CDR1 as MNHNY and CDR2 as SVGAGI (reference sequence). V lost 7 bases and J lost 0, with 13 bases in between. This CDR3 reads CASKPSGNSGNTIYF. CDR3 nucleotides: TGTGCCAGCAAGCCGTCGGGAAACTCTGGAAACACCATATATTTT.

The CDR3 loop is CASTRTGGTNQPQHF. The CDR3 region has the DNA TGTGCCAGTACTAGGACAGGGGGAACGAATCAGCCCCAGCATTTT. The chain links TRBV19 to TRBJ1-5, with TRBD1 matching 10 bases. Germline CDR1 reads LNHDA; CDR2 reads SQIVND (reference sequence). The CDR3 totals 15 residues. V was pared by 7 bases and J by 4 bases, with 7 bases of the junction left unmatched.

This clone was detected only a few times. V and J are TRBV30 and TRBJ1-1; D remains ambiguous. From germline, CDR1 is GTSNPN and CDR2 SVGIG (reference sequence). V shed 4 bases and J shed 6 bases, with 9 bases lying between them. The CDR3 runs to 11 residues. In nucleotides, the CDR3 is TGTGCCTGGAATAGAGGGTCTGAAGCTTTCTTT. As protein: CAWNRGSEAFF.

Points on this clone: Other DNA sequences of this sample code for an identical CDR3. The CDR3 DNA follows: TGTGCCAGCAGGGGTTCTGGAAACACCATATATTTT. It encodes CASRGSGNTIYF. The genes are TRBV9 and TRBJ1-3; D is undetermined. The CDR3 is 12 amino acids. The ends were cut back, 5 bases at V and 1 base at J, with 4 bases in the middle. The V gene's germline CDR1 is SGDLS and CDR2 YYNGEE.

This clone was counted a single time. This chain joins TRBV7-9 and TRBJ2-7; no clear D. Germline V CDR1 and CDR2: SEHNR, FQNEAQ (reference sequence). Trimming removed 3 bases at V and 1 base at J, with 10 bases between. This CDR3 is built from 14 residues. The CDR3 reads CASSLSAESYEQYF. The CDR3 DNA sequence: TGTGCCAGCAGCTTGTCTGCGGAATCCTACGAGCAGTACTTC.

The genes are TRBV7-9 and TRBJ1-2; 7 bases match TRBD1. The V segment lost 5 bases and the J segment 4 bases; nucleotides outside the gene matches: 10. The CDR3 has 15 amino acids. Germline assignment: CDR1 SEHNR and CDR2 FQNEAQ (reference sequence). The DNA of the CDR3 is TGTGCCAGCAGCCAAAACGTCCGGGACAGCTATGGCTACACCTTC. It codes for CASSQNVRDSYGYTF.

This clone was found once. This chain links TRBV15 with TRBJ1-5; 7 bases map to TRBD1. After removal of 0 bases from V and 5 bases from J, the junction contained 10 bases not matched to a gene. Per the germline V gene, CDR1 is LNHNV and CDR2 is YYDKDF (reference sequence). This CDR3 spans 17 amino acids. CDR3 in DNA: TGTGCCACCAGCAGAGATCTTACCGGAGGGGGCGATCAGCCCCAGCATTTT. It is translated as CATSRDLTGGGDQPQHF. Full variable domain (outside the CDR3, taken from reference TRBV15 and TRBJ1-5): DAMVIQNPRYQVTQFGKPVTLSCSQTLNHNVMYWYQQKSSQAPKLLFHYYDKDFNNEADTPDNFQSRRPNTSFCFLDIRSPGLGDTAMYLCATSRDLTGGGDQPQHFGDGTRLSIL.

This clone has a single count. The chain is built from TRBV9 and TRBJ2-5; 11 bases match TRBD2. V trimming: 0 bases; J trimming: 0 bases; junction bases outside the gene matches: 13. Looked up from germline, CDR1 is SGDLS and CDR2 is YYNGEE. The CDR3 totals 20 residues. In nucleotides, the CDR3 is TGTGCCAGCAGCGTAGCGGCTAGCGGGGGGCCGATAAGCGACCAAGAGACCCAGTACTTC. Encoded protein: CASSVAASGGPISDQETQYF.

The chain employs TRBV7-2 and TRBJ2-2, with D perhaps matching TRBD2 (5 bases). V was trimmed by 4 bases and J by 2 bases, leaving 8 bases between them. This CDR3 is 14 amino acids long. CDR1 SGHTA and CDR2 FQGNSA come from the germline V gene. CDR3 nucleotides: TGTGCCAGCAGCTGGACTCCTAACACCGGGGAGCTGTTTTTT. It codes for CASSWTPNTGELFF.

The rearrangement joins TRBV4-2 to TRBJ1-5; D ambiguous. Germline V gives CDR1 LGHNA, CDR2 YNFKEQ. V was pared by 0 bases and J by 6 bases, with 6 bases between. The length of the CDR3 is 13 residues. The CDR3 DNA sequence: TGTGCCAGCAGCCAAGAACAGAGTCAGCCCCAGCATTTT. Translating it yields CASSQEQSQPQHF.

The V and J genes are TRBV15 and TRBJ2-6; 8 positions agree with TRBD1. Germline V gives CDR1 LNHNV, CDR2 YYDKDF (reference sequence). After removal of 5 bases from V and 0 bases from J, the junction contained 6 bases not matched to a gene. This CDR3 comprises 17 residues. CDR3 region: CATSGTGRSSGANVLTF. The CDR3 nucleotides are TGTGCCACCAGCGGGACAGGACGTTCCTCTGGGGCCAACGTCCTGACTTTC.

The chain links TRBV7-2 to TRBJ2-6, with no clear D. With 2 bases removed from V and 4 bases from J, the gap between germline ends came to 9 bases. The CDR3 is made up of 15 amino acids. Germline CDR1 and CDR2: SGHTA and FQGNSA. The chain's CDR3 is CASSLWARGANVLTF. The CDR3 nucleotides read TGTGCCAGCAGCTTATGGGCGCGGGGGGCCAACGTCCTGACTTTC.

The V and J genes are TRBV5-5 and TRBJ1-5; no clear D. Trimming took off 1 base at V and 3 bases at J, with 11 bases between the two ends. This CDR3 contains 15 residues. Germline V gene data show CDR1 as SGHKS and CDR2 as YYEKEE (reference sequence). The CDR3 nucleotides are TGTGCCAGCAGCTTGTTAGCTGGAACCAATCAGCCCCAGCATTTT. Its protein is CASSLLAGTNQPQHF.

This clone has a single count. The V and J genes are TRBV5-1 and TRBJ2-2; 11 positions match TRBD2. The CDR3 has 17 amino acids. The V gene's germline CDR1 is SGHRS and CDR2 YFSETQ. Losses at the gene ends were 3 bases for V and 4 bases for J; bases not matched to a gene: 8. CDR3 protein: CASSSTSGVFGTGELFF. In DNA, the CDR3 is TGCGCCAGCAGCTCGACTAGCGGGGTGTTTGGCACCGGGGAGCTGTTTTTT.

This rearrangement joins TRBV11-3 to TRBJ2-3; D unclear. The CDR3 has 12 residues. V was shortened by 1 base and J by 3 bases, with 2 bases between the two germline ends. CDR1 is SGHNT, CDR2 YENEEA, per germline. DNA of the CDR3: TGTGCCAGCAGCTTAGGTACAGATACGCAGTATTTT. Translation gives CASSLGTDTQYF. Filled out from reference TRBV11-3 and TRBJ2-3, the complete variable domain reads EAGVVQSPRYKIIEKKQPVAFWCNPISGHNTLYWYLQNLGQGPELLIRYENEEAVDDSQLPKDRFSAERLKGVDSTLKIQPAELGDSAVYLCASSLGTDTQYFGPGTRLTVL.

This chain uses TRBV12-5 with TRBJ1-1; 7 bases are a match to TRBD1. With 0 bases clipped from V and 6 bases from J, the junction kept 10 bases outside the gene matches. Germline lookup yields CDR1 LGHNT and CDR2 FRNRAP. This CDR3 comprises 16 residues. This CDR3 is CASGLVIDRVGAEAFF. DNA for the CDR3: TGTGCTAGTGGTTTGGTAATTGACAGGGTCGGCGCTGAAGCTTTCTTT.

CDR3 nucleotide sequence: TGTGCCAGCAGCGACAAGCGGGAGGGCCCCAATGAGCAGTTCTTC. Its protein is CASSDKREGPNEQFF. The V gene is TRBV9, the J gene TRBJ2-1; 10 nucleotides align to TRBD2. Germline values: CDR1 SGDLS, CDR2 YYNGEE. V gave up 3 bases and J gave up 6 bases; unmatched junction bases: 6. This CDR3 spans 15 amino acids.

The rearrangement joins TRBV7-9 to TRBJ1-4, with D possibly being TRBD1 (6 bases). V lost 6 bases and J 5 bases, leaving 16 bases between the germline ends. The CDR3 totals 15 residues. CDR1 and CDR2 (germline): SEHNR, FQNEAQ (reference sequence). The CDR3 spells CASSLGGARNEKLFF. Written as DNA, the CDR3 is TGTGCCAGCAGTCTTGGGGGGGCTCGGAATGAAAAACTGTTTTTT.

This chain connects TRBV4-3 to TRBJ2-3; D remains unclear. V shed 6 bases and J shed 0 bases, with 13 bases lying between them. Germline CDR1 is LGHNA and CDR2 is YSLEER. The CDR3 is 15 amino acids. The CDR3 DNA follows: TGCGCCAGCAGTCTAGAAGGTGTTAGCACAGATACGCAGTATTTT. Its translation is CASSLEGVSTDTQYF.

A single count supports this clone. Additional DNA sequences in this sample encode the identical CDR3. The chain employs TRBV19 and TRBJ1-2, with a tentative D call TRBD1 (5 bases). Trimming left V 7 bases short and J 2 bases short, with 20 bases between. There are 16 residues in the CDR3. Germline V CDR1 and CDR2: LNHDA, SQIVND (reference sequence). The chain's CDR3 is CASTPGSGWGNYGYTF. The CDR3 nucleotides read TGTGCCAGTACCCCCGGCTCGGGTTGGGGCAACTATGGCTACACCTTC.

V is TRBV4-2 and J is TRBJ2-2; the D gene is possibly TRBD1 (5 bases). The CDR3 consists of 16 residues. V was shortened by 5 bases and J by 4 bases, with 17 bases between the two germline ends. From germline, CDR1 is LGHNA and CDR2 YNFKEQ. The chain's CDR3 is CASSTDSASSTGELFF. DNA for the CDR3: TGTGCCAGCAGCACTGACAGCGCATCAAGCACCGGGGAGCTGTTTTTT.

This clone came up a few times. The chain employs TRBV5-1 and TRBJ2-3; 8 bases match TRBD1. CDR3 length equals 14 residues. CDR1 and CDR2 from the germline V gene are SGHRS and YFSETQ. V was clipped by 1 base and J by 6 bases; unmatched bases: 4. The CDR3 DNA is TGCGCCAGCAGCTTGAGTCAGGGGGCCGATACGCAGTATTTT. It codes for CASSLSQGADTQYF.

The chain employs TRBV6-5 and TRBJ1-2; D remains ambiguous. The CDR3 is 13 residues long. CDR1 is MNHEY, CDR2 SVGAGI, per germline. V was clipped by 0 bases and J by 3 bases, with 5 bases between them. The CDR3 nucleotides read TGTGCCAGCAGTTACTCACGAGACTATGGCTACACCTTC. Protein: CASSYSRDYGYTF.

The V call is TRBV19, the J call TRBJ1-1; possible D gene TRBD1, 6 bases. The CDR3 runs 14 residues. V shed 6 bases and J shed 0 bases, with 11 bases lying between them. The germline V gene has CDR1 LNHDA and CDR2 SQIVND (reference sequence). The CDR3 bases are TGTGCCAGTAGGATACAGGGCATGAACACTGAAGCTTTCTTT. It translates to CASRIQGMNTEAFF.

This chain joins TRBV5-6 and TRBJ2-7; D is perhaps TRBD1 or TRBD2 (6 bases each). V was trimmed by 7 bases and J by 0 bases, leaving 17 bases between them. Germline assignment: CDR1 SGHDT and CDR2 YYEEEE. This CDR3 is built from 15 residues. The CDR3 loop is CASLRGGFGSYEQYF. CDR3 nucleotide sequence: TGTGCCAGCCTCAGAGGGGGGTTCGGCTCCTACGAGCAGTACTTC.

The chain carries TRBV5-4 and TRBJ2-1; D is undetermined. V dropped 3 bases and J dropped 4 bases, with 8 bases sitting between them. CDR1 SGHNT and CDR2 YYREEE come from the germline V gene (reference sequence). The CDR3 loop spans 13 amino acids. The CDR3 region is CASSSVGYNEQFF. The CDR3 DNA reads TGTGCCAGCAGCTCGGTAGGGTACAATGAGCAGTTCTTC.

About this clone itself: Germline is not matched at one junction end, which may reflect a read error. The genes are TRBV15 and TRBJ2-7; D gene uncertain. CDR3 length: 15 residues. CDR1 and CDR2 from the germline V gene are LNHNV and YYDKDF (reference sequence). CDR3 amino acids: CAISPQPRLSDEQYF. The CDR3 nucleotides read TGTGCCATCAGCCCCCAACCAAGGCTTTCAGACGAGCAGTACTTC.

The chain is built from TRBV11-1 and TRBJ1-1; D not resolved. Germline V gene lookup returns CDR1 SGHAT and CDR2 FQDESV (reference sequence). Trimming cost V 7 bases and J 6 bases, with 18 bases left between them. The CDR3 sequence is 14 residues long. Written as DNA, the CDR3 is TGTGCCAGCACCCGCGAAGGATTTCAGTCTGAAGCTTTCTTT. It yields the protein CASTREGFQSEAFF.